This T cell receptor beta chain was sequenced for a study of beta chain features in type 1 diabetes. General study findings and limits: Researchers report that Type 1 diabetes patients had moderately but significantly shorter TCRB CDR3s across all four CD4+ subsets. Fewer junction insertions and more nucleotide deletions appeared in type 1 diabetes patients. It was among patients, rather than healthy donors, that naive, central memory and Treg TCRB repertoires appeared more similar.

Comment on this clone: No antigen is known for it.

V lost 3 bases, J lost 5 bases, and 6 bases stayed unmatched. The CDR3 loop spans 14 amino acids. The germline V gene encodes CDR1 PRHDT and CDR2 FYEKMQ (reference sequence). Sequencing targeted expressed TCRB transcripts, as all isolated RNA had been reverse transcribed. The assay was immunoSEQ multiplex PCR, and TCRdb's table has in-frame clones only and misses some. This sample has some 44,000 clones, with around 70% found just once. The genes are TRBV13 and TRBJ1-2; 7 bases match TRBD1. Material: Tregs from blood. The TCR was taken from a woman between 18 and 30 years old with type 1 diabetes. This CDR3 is CASSFGTGVYGYTF. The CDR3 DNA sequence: TGTGCCAGCAGCTTTGGTACAGGGGTGTATGGCTACACCTTC.